These 28 T cell receptor beta chains were all obtained from the same sample, sequenced in a study of blood T cell repertoires in COVID-19 (dated by TCRdb to 2018 to 2020). Library preparation used the immunoSEQ multiplex PCR assay. The clones in this table, taken by TCRdb from immuneACCESS, are in-frame only. Not every clone is retained; where verified, under half of the shortfall comes from an unresolved V gene, and the cause of the rest is unknown. The sample includes around 400,000 clones, with 87% observed a single time. More than 9% of the sample is held by the ten biggest clonotypes. Input material: peripheral blood. These TCRs come from a young woman with COVID-19, enrolled during active disease.

This clone was detected only once. The chain employs TRBV9 and TRBJ2-5, with 10 bases lining up with TRBD2. This CDR3 is 20 amino acids long. Trimming at V came to 7 bases and at J to 2 bases, leaving 23 bases not matched to a gene. The germline V gene encodes CDR1 SGDLS and CDR2 YYNGEE. The CDR3 coding sequence is TGTGCCAGCCGACTAGCGGGTCGTCGCAGGGTCTGCGGGGCTCAAGAGACCCAGTACTTC. Its protein product is CASRLAGRRRVCGAQETQYF.

V usage is TRBV14 and J usage is TRBJ1-2, with D maybe TRBD1 (5 bases). The ends were cut back, 4 bases at V and 8 bases at J, with 20 bases in the middle. The germline gives CDR1 SGHDN, CDR2 FVKESK. CDR3 length: 15 residues. The CDR3, as DNA: TGTGCCAGCAGCCCCCCTGTTGCAGGGCGGCAAGGCTACACCTTC. Translated, it gives CASSPPVAGRQGYTF.

The chain combines TRBV18 with TRBJ1-1; maybe TRBD1 (5 bases). Trimming removed 3 bases from V and 1 base from J, with 12 bases in between. The CDR3 runs to 15 residues. Germline V gene sequence: CDR1 KGHSH, CDR2 LQKENI. The CDR3 protein is CASSPPGRENTEAFF. The CDR3 DNA reads TGTGCCAGCTCACCCCCCGGCAGGGAGAACACTGAAGCTTTCTTT.

This chain joins TRBV21-1 and TRBJ1-4; the table's D call, TRBD1, was not checked against the DNA. TRBV21-1 is classified as a pseudogene. This CDR3 contains 16 residues. The CDR3 loop is CASSKGHAGRNEKLFF. CDR3 DNA: TGTGCCAGCAGCAAAGGTCACGCAGGTCGCAATGAAAAACTGTTTTTT.

The rearrangement links TRBV5-5 to TRBJ1-1, with TRBD1 matching 7 bases. Germline lookup yields CDR1 SGHKS and CDR2 YYEKEE (reference sequence). The CDR3 consists of 15 residues. With 2 bases clipped from V and 3 bases from J, the junction kept 7 bases outside the gene matches. The CDR3, as DNA: TGTGCCAGCAGCTTTCTCTCCAGGGGGGACACTGAAGCTTTCTTT. Its protein product is CASSFLSRGDTEAFF.

The chain has TRBV14 and TRBJ2-1, with 9 bases matching TRBD2. CDR3 length equals 16 residues. Germline-derived CDR1 and CDR2 are SGHDN and FVKESK. V dropped 4 bases and J dropped 5; count of bases not matched to a gene: 9. CDR3 protein: CASSPFSGSIDNEQFF. The CDR3, as DNA: TGTGCCAGCAGCCCCTTTAGCGGGAGCATCGACAATGAGCAGTTCTTC.

The chain employs TRBV7-9 and TRBJ2-3; TRBD2 agrees at 7 bases. The CDR3 is made up of 17 amino acids. The V and J ends lost 5 bases and 2 bases, in that order; junction bases with no gene match: 13. Germline V CDR1 and CDR2: SEHNR, FQNEAQ (reference sequence). The DNA of the CDR3 is TGTGCCAGCAGCATTGGGGAGGGCACCTATTACACAGATACGCAGTATTTT. It yields the protein CASSIGEGTYYTDTQYF.

The genes are TRBV11-2 and TRBJ1-4; maybe TRBD1 (6 bases). Germline V lookup: CDR1 SGHAT, CDR2 FQNNGV. This CDR3 is 13 amino acids long. V was trimmed by 1 base and J by 16 bases, leaving 16 bases between them. The DNA of the CDR3 is TGTGCCAGCAGCTTAGTACAGGGAAGACTTTCGTTTTTT. Translating it yields CASSLVQGRLSFF.

This clone was recorded once. CDR3 DNA sequence: TGTGCCAGCAGCTTTCTAGCGGGAGGCACTAGCACAGATACGCAGTATTTT. This sequence encodes CASSFLAGGTSTDTQYF. The rearrangement joins TRBV5-4 to TRBJ2-3; TRBD2 agrees at 11 bases. Trimming at V came to 2 bases and at J to 0 bases, leaving 5 bases not matched to a gene. CDR1 and CDR2 from the germline V gene are SGHNT and YYREEE (reference sequence). The CDR3 totals 17 residues.

The chain combines TRBV28 with TRBJ2-7; TRBD2 might be the D (6 bases). This CDR3 has 13 amino acids. Germline V lookup: CDR1 MDHEN, CDR2 SYDVKM. Trimming stripped 7 bases from V and 1 base from J, with 11 bases between. As DNA, the CDR3 is TGTGCCAGCACGCCTAGCGCTTCCTACGAGCAGTACTTC. Its protein is CASTPSASYEQYF.

The chain has TRBV5-6 and TRBJ2-4; D possibly corresponds to TRBD2 (5 bases). The ends were cut back, 3 bases at V and 2 bases at J, with 9 bases in the middle. The CDR3 is 14 amino acids. Germline V gene data show CDR1 as SGHDT and CDR2 as YYEEEE. The CDR3 loop reads CASSSTGTKNIQYF. Here the CDR3 DNA reads TGTGCCAGCAGCTCCACGGGAACCAAAAACATTCAGTACTTC.

The V call is TRBV7-3, the J call TRBJ2-5; no definite D call. The V and J ends lost 4 bases and 0 bases respectively, with 6 bases between them. The CDR3 runs to 13 residues. Germline V gene lookup returns CDR1 SGHTA and CDR2 FQGTGA. The DNA of the CDR3 is TGTGCCAGCAGCTCCCAGTACCAAGAGACCCAGTACTTC. It translates to CASSSQYQETQYF.

The chain has TRBV6-1 and TRBJ2-7; the D gene is possibly TRBD1 (5 bases). The V gene's germline CDR1 is MNHNS and CDR2 SASEGT. The CDR3 is 13 amino acids. With 0 bases removed from V and 5 bases from J, the gap between germline ends came to 8 bases. CDR3 amino acids: CASSEAGVDEQYF. CDR3 nucleotides: TGTGCCAGCAGTGAAGCAGGGGTAGACGAGCAGTACTTC.

V is TRBV11-2 and J is TRBJ1-5; D perhaps matches TRBD1 (5 bases). CDR1 is SGHAT, CDR2 FQNNGV, per germline. Trimming shortened V by 1 base and J by 6 bases, and 10 bases separated the two germline ends. The CDR3 spans 14 residues. CDR3 in DNA: TGTGCCAGCAGCTTAGGGGGCCGGAGTCAGCCCCAGCATTTT. This codes for CASSLGGRSQPQHF.

J is TRBJ2-3 and V is TRBV11-2; possibly TRBD2 for D (5 bases). The CDR3 extends over 14 amino acids. V was pared by 5 bases and J by 2 bases, with 11 bases between. Per germline, CDR1 SGHAT and CDR2 FQNNGV. The CDR3 coding sequence is TGTGCCAGCAGCCCCCGGGGTCTCACAGATACGCAGTATTTT. It yields the protein CASSPRGLTDTQYF.

The chain combines TRBV6-2 or TRBV6-3 with TRBJ2-5; 8 positions match TRBD1. The trim removed 2 bases at V and 2 bases at J, leaving 4 bases unmatched. Germline assignment: CDR1 MNHEY and CDR2 SVGEGT. The CDR3 is made up of 15 amino acids. This CDR3 is CASSYGRQGQETQYF. The CDR3 DNA follows: TGTGCCAGCAGTTACGGCCGACAGGGGCAAGAGACCCAGTACTTC.

The chain carries TRBV18 and TRBJ1-4; perhaps TRBD1 as D (6 bases). The V end lost 3 bases, the J end lost 7 bases, and 9 bases lay between the germline ends. Germline V gene sequence: CDR1 KGHSH, CDR2 LQKENI. There are 13 residues in the CDR3. The CDR3 reads CASSPGASEKLFF. The DNA of the CDR3 is TGTGCCAGCTCACCGGGGGCTTCTGAAAAACTGTTTTTT.

This chain connects TRBV30 to TRBJ2-7; TRBD2 matches at 10 bases. CDR1 and CDR2 from the germline V gene are GTSNPN and SVGIG (reference sequence). Unmatched junction bases numbered 11, after V lost 2 bases and J lost 4 bases. There are 16 residues in the CDR3. CDR3 DNA: TGTGCCTGGAGTCTGTCTAGCGGGAGCAAGGCATACGAGCAGTACTTC. Translation: CAWSLSSGSKAYEQYF.

The V and J genes are TRBV12-5 and TRBJ1-1; D unclear. Trimming removed 7 bases at V and 0 bases at J, with 9 bases between. There are 13 residues in the CDR3. Germline V gene lookup returns CDR1 LGHNT and CDR2 FRNRAP. CDR3 sequence reads: CASAGPMNTEAFF. In DNA, the CDR3 is TGTGCTAGTGCGGGTCCCATGAACACTGAAGCTTTCTTT.

V and J are TRBV4-1 and TRBJ2-3; 8 bases agree with TRBD1. The V and J ends lost 1 base and 2 bases, in that order; junction bases with no gene match: 5. CDR1 and CDR2 from the germline V gene are MGHRA and YSYEKL. The CDR3 is 16 amino acids. The DNA for the CDR3 is TGCGCCAGCAGCCAAGGGACAGGGAAGGTCACAGATACGCAGTATTTT. Translation: CASSQGTGKVTDTQYF.

This sequence joins TRBV27 and TRBJ2-1, with D maybe TRBD1 (5 bases). From germline, CDR1 is MNHEY and CDR2 SMNVEV (reference sequence). The CDR3 runs to 13 residues. V dropped 1 base and J dropped 10 bases, with 11 bases sitting between them. The CDR3 region is CASSLWGFSEQFF. The CDR3 region has the DNA TGTGCCAGCAGTTTATGGGGCTTCTCCGAGCAGTTCTTC.

Comments on this clone: Other DNA sequences in this specimen translate into the identical CDR3. This chain joins TRBV9 and TRBJ1-2, with D maybe TRBD1 (5 bases). This CDR3 is 12 amino acids long. Between the trimmed V and J ends, which lost 4 bases and 4 bases, there was a span of 8 bases. Germline CDR1 is SGDLS and CDR2 is YYNGEE. The CDR3: CASSPGGYGYTF. CDR3 DNA sequence: TGTGCCAGCAGCCCCGGGGGCTATGGCTACACCTTC.

This chain links TRBV4-1 with TRBJ1-5; 8 nucleotides align to TRBD1. The V gene's germline CDR1 is MGHRA and CDR2 YSYEKL. The J segment lost 7 bases and the V segment lost 3 bases, leaving 14 bases of the junction unmatched. The CDR3 totals 17 residues. CDR3: CASSHLLDRVQGQPQHF. Written as DNA, the CDR3 is TGCGCCAGCAGCCACCTCTTGGACAGGGTTCAAGGGCAGCCCCAGCATTTT.

The chain links TRBV6-5 to TRBJ2-7, with 8 bases that match TRBD1. The CDR3 covers 15 residues. With V trimmed by 2 bases and J by 4 bases, 7 bases remained unmatched. Per the germline V gene, CDR1 is MNHEY and CDR2 is SVGAGI. The CDR3 loop is CASSYPYRGKYEQYF. The DNA for the CDR3 is TGTGCCAGCAGTTACCCATACAGGGGGAAATACGAGCAGTACTTC.

The chain links TRBV6-5 to TRBJ1-4; perhaps TRBD1 as D (5 bases). Per germline, CDR1 MNHEY and CDR2 SVGAGI. There are 15 residues in the CDR3. Trimming removed 0 bases from V and 7 bases from J, with 12 bases in between. The CDR3 bases are TGTGCCAGCAGTTACTCAGGGGTAGCGGGTGAAAAACTGTTTTTT. Translating it yields CASSYSGVAGEKLFF.

V usage is TRBV5-1 and J usage is TRBJ1-3, with 7 positions matching TRBD1. CDR1 is SGHRS, CDR2 YFSETQ, per germline. V was clipped by 3 bases and J by 8 bases; unmatched bases: 8. The CDR3 length is 14 residues. CDR3: CASSYTGDGDTIYF. The CDR3 nucleotides are TGCGCCAGCAGCTATACAGGGGATGGGGACACCATATATTTT. Together with reference TRBV5-1 and TRBJ1-3, the CDR3 gives the full variable domain: KAGVTQTPRYLIKTRGQQVTLSCSPISGHRSVSWYQQTPGQGLQFLFEYFSETQRNKGNFPGRFSGRQFSNSRSEMNVSTLELGDSALYLCASSYTGDGDTIYFGEGSWLTVV.

The V gene is TRBV18, the J gene TRBJ2-7; D is undetermined. V was trimmed by 6 bases and J by 0 bases, leaving 12 bases between them. The CDR3 length is 14 residues. Germline CDR1 reads KGHSH; CDR2 reads LQKENI. This CDR3 reads CASSPSGGSYEQYF. CDR3 sequence (DNA): TGTGCCAGCTCCCCCTCCGGCGGCTCCTACGAGCAGTACTTC.

This clone occurred once. V gene TRBV19 combines with J gene TRBJ1-3; the D is unclear. The CDR3 has 13 amino acids. CDR1 LNHDA and CDR2 SQIVND come from the germline V gene (reference sequence). Trimming took off 5 bases at V and 16 bases at J, with 21 bases between the two ends. CDR3 amino acids: CASSPAGWGRAYF. The CDR3 DNA sequence: TGTGCCAGTAGTCCGGCGGGGTGGGGAAGGGCGTATTTT. Based on the CDR3 plus reference TRBV19 and TRBJ1-3, the full variable domain is DGGITQSPKYLFRKEGQNVTLSCEQNLNHDAMYWYRQDPGQGLRLIYYSQIVNDFQKGDIAEGYSVSREKKESFPLTVTSAQKNPTAFYLCASSPAGWGRAYFGEGSWLTVV.